One and the same sample provided the 28 T cell receptor beta chains below, sequenced in a study of blood T cell repertoires in COVID-19. Sequencing was performed with immunoSEQ multiplex PCR; in TCRdb, only in-frame clones are kept and a portion is missing. The sample shows 310,000 or so clones, roughly 87% of them seen only once. The sequencing sample was made of PBMCs or T cells enriched from blood (not recorded which). The receptors come from a woman between 18 and 29 years old who had recovered from COVID-19.

Comment on this clone: A read error may account for a junction end that differs from germline. This rearrangement joins TRBV5-5 to TRBJ1-1; perhaps TRBD1 as D (6 bases). The CDR3 consists of 16 residues. Germline V gene data show CDR1 as SGHKS and CDR2 as YYEKEE (reference sequence). The CDR3 loop reads CARRSGGQGLNTEAFF. The DNA of the CDR3 is TGTGCCCGCAGGTCGGGGGGGCAGGGTCTTAACACTGAAGCTTTCTTT.

The V call is TRBV18, the J call TRBJ1-2; 7 bases line up with TRBD1. The CDR3 runs to 14 residues. Germline CDR1 is KGHSH and CDR2 is LQKENI. V gave up 4 bases and J gave up 0 bases; unmatched junction bases: 2. The CDR3 DNA reads TGTGCCAGCTCACGACAGGGACCTAACTATGGCTACACCTTC. Translation: CASSRQGPNYGYTF.

The chain links TRBV5-4 to TRBJ1-1; TRBD1 matches 8 bases. Germline loops: CDR1 SGHNT, CDR2 YYREEE (reference sequence). The junction had 7 bases not matched to a gene; V was cut back by 6 bases and J by 6 bases. The CDR3 is made up of 13 amino acids. CDR3 bases: TGTGCCAGCATGACGGACAGGGACGCTGAAGCTTTCTTT. It encodes CASMTDRDAEAFF.

The CDR3 region has the DNA TGTGCCTGGAGTGTCACCCGCAGGGCCGCATGGCTCACTGAAGCTTTCTTT. Protein: CAWSVTRRAAWLTEAFF. The chain links TRBV30 to TRBJ1-1; weak D call: TRBD1 (5 bases). Germline assignment: CDR1 GTSNPN and CDR2 SVGIG (reference sequence). The CDR3 loop spans 17 amino acids. Trimming removed 0 bases at V and 4 bases at J, with 21 bases between.

The chain uses TRBV28 and TRBJ2-5; no definite D call. Germline values: CDR1 MDHEN, CDR2 SYDVKM. The CDR3 extends over 13 amino acids. V was pared by 6 bases and J by 3 bases, with 11 bases between. In DNA, the CDR3 is TGTGCCAGCAGCTCCCTTAGTAAAGAGACCCAGTACTTC. It specifies CASSSLSKETQYF.

The chain employs TRBV7-6 and TRBJ1-1; TRBD1 agrees at 8 bases. The V segment lost 1 base and the J segment 7 bases; nucleotides outside the gene matches: 11. The CDR3 length is 16 residues. Germline V gene data show CDR1 as SGHVS and CDR2 as FNYEAQ. DNA of the CDR3: TGTGCCAGCAGCTTAGTCGTGCCCACGACAGGGGTTGAAGCTTTCTTT. It codes for CASSLVVPTTGVEAFF. The full variable domain, its missing parts supplied by reference TRBV7-6 and TRBJ1-1, is GAGVSQSPRYKVTKRGQDVALRCDPISGHVSLYWYRQALGQGPEFLTYFNYEAQQDKSGLPNDRFSAERPEGSISTLTIQRTEQRDSAMYRCASSLVVPTTGVEAFFGQGTRLTVV.

The chain recombines TRBV7-9 with TRBJ1-1; D may be TRBD1 (6 bases). CDR1 and CDR2 from the germline V gene are SEHNR and FQNEAQ (reference sequence). V shed 5 bases and J shed 3 bases, with 16 bases lying between them. The CDR3 has 15 amino acids. The CDR3 nucleotides read TGTGCCAGCAGCCTGTGGGGGAGGGGGGACACTGAAGCTTTCTTT. Translating it yields CASSLWGRGDTEAFF.

This chain joins TRBV7-9 and TRBJ2-7; D is perhaps TRBD1 (6 bases). The CDR3 has 15 amino acids. CDR1 and CDR2 (germline): SEHNR, FQNEAQ (reference sequence). The V end lost 4 bases, the J end lost 3 bases, and 16 bases lay between the germline ends. CDR3 residues: CASSSSTGMIYEQYF. The DNA of the CDR3 is TGTGCCAGCAGCTCGTCGACAGGTATGATCTACGAGCAGTACTTC.

This sequence joins TRBV28 and TRBJ2-5; D perhaps matches TRBD2 (6 bases). The V gene lost 3 bases and the J gene lost 5 bases, with 13 bases spanning the gap. CDR3 length equals 14 residues. The germline V gene encodes CDR1 MDHEN and CDR2 SYDVKM. The DNA of the CDR3 is TGTGCCAGCAGTTTTCCCTCGGGGGAGGAGACCCAGTACTTC. Translating it yields CASSFPSGEETQYF.

The CDR3 protein is CASSLLNSYGYTF. Here the CDR3 DNA reads TGTGCCAGCAGCTTGCTTAATAGTTATGGCTACACCTTC. This chain joins TRBV5-8 and TRBJ1-2; D not resolved. Trimming cost V 1 base and J 5 bases, with 9 bases left between them. The CDR3 is made up of 13 amino acids. Per the germline V gene, CDR1 is SGHTS and CDR2 is YDEGEE.

The V call is TRBV30, the J call TRBJ1-2; D gene ambiguous. The germline gives CDR1 GTSNPN, CDR2 SVGIG (reference sequence). CDR3 length: 11 residues. CDR3 DNA sequence: TGTGCGTGGGTGCAGGACTATGGCTACACCTTC. This sequence encodes CAWVQDYGYTF.

In nucleotides, the CDR3 is TGTGCCAGCAAAGACTACACCGGGGAGCTGTTTTTT. This codes for CASKDYTGELFF. This sequence joins TRBV3-1 (or the pseudogene TRBV3-2) and TRBJ2-2; D remains unclear. The CDR3 covers 12 residues. The ends were cut back, 7 bases at V and 3 bases at J, with 6 bases in the middle. Germline lookup yields CDR1 LGHDT and CDR2 YNNKEL (reference sequence).

J is TRBJ2-3 and V is TRBV28; D is undetermined. The CDR3 contains 13 residues. The germline V gene has CDR1 MDHEN and CDR2 SYDVKM. The V and J ends lost 1 base and 6 bases respectively, with 8 bases between them. Here the CDR3 DNA reads TGTGCCAGCAGTTTATCACGTGCGGATACGCAGTATTTT. Translated, it gives CASSLSRADTQYF.

This sequence joins TRBV4-3 and TRBJ1-4; possible D gene TRBD1, 6 bases. CDR1 LGHNA and CDR2 YSLEER come from the germline V gene. V shed 4 bases and J shed 8 bases, with 20 bases lying between them. The CDR3 has 16 amino acids. CDR3 bases: TGCGCCAGCAGCCCCCGAATGGACAGTCTGGGGGAAAAACTGTTTTTT. This translates into CASSPRMDSLGEKLFF.

The rearrangement joins TRBV18 to TRBJ1-5; TRBD1 is a possible D gene (5 bases). The CDR3 length is 15 residues. V shed 1 base and J shed 1 base, with 8 bases lying between them. The germline CDR1 and CDR2 sequences are KGHSH and LQKENI. The CDR3 nucleotides read TGTGCCAGCTCACCACTCGGGGGGAGCAATCAGCCCCAGCATTTT. Residues: CASSPLGGSNQPQHF.

V usage is TRBV5-1 and J usage is TRBJ2-3, with 7 bases that match TRBD2. The germline CDR1 and CDR2 sequences are SGHRS and YFSETQ. Trimming removed 3 bases from V and 9 bases from J; junction bases left unmatched: 7. CDR3 length: 13 residues. CDR3 sequence reads: CASSWEGEGTQYF. CDR3 nucleotides: TGCGCCAGCAGCTGGGAAGGGGAGGGCACGCAGTATTTT.

This clone showed up just a few times. This chain joins TRBV9 and TRBJ2-1, with 11 bases identical to TRBD2. The CDR3 is 15 residues long. V was pared by 4 bases and J by 6 bases, with 6 bases of the junction left unmatched. CDR1 and CDR2 from the germline V gene are SGDLS and YYNGEE. In nucleotides, the CDR3 is TGTGCCAGCAGCACTAGCGGGAGCGAGGGCAATGAGCAGTTCTTC. It yields the protein CASSTSGSEGNEQFF.

J is TRBJ1-2 and V is TRBV5-1; no firm D call. Trimming took off 4 bases at V and 6 bases at J, with 19 bases between the two ends. The CDR3 has 15 residues. CDR1 SGHRS and CDR2 YFSETQ come from the germline V gene. In nucleotides, the CDR3 is TGCGCCAGCAGCGTACTGAGGCCGGGTTCGGATGGCTACACCTTC. This codes for CASSVLRPGSDGYTF.

This clone was counted a single time. The chain recombines TRBV6-5 with TRBJ1-2; D gene ambiguous. Germline assignment: CDR1 MNHEY and CDR2 SVGAGI. There are 15 residues in the CDR3. With 5 bases removed from V and 4 bases from J, the gap between germline ends came to 17 bases. As DNA, the CDR3 is TGTGCCAGCAGTAAACACCCGAGCGCCACCTATGGCTACACCTTC. Translated, it gives CASSKHPSATYGYTF.

The chain carries TRBV25-1 and TRBJ2-7; 10 bases fit TRBD1. CDR1 and CDR2 from the germline V gene are MGHDK and SYGVNS. The trim removed 11 bases at V and 4 bases at J, leaving 14 bases unmatched. The CDR3 length is 15 residues. The CDR3 nucleotides read TGTGCCCCCCTTTTCGGGGACAGGGGAGTGTACGAGCAGTACTTC. Protein sequence: CAPLFGDRGVYEQYF.

This clone was found a few times. The chain joins TRBV6-2 or TRBV6-3 to TRBJ2-1; TRBD1 matches at 9 bases. Germline CDR1 MNHEY, CDR2 SVGEGT. CDR3 size: 14 residues. Trimming cost V 1 base and J 7 bases; bases outside gene matches: 2. CDR3 bases: TGTGCCAGCAGTTACTTGACAGGGGGAAATGAGCAGTTCTTC. Translation gives CASSYLTGGNEQFF.

The chain uses TRBV19 and TRBJ1-6; the match to TRBD1 covers 7 bases. The length of the CDR3 is 16 residues. Trimming cost V 5 bases and J 8 bases; bases outside gene matches: 12. CDR1 is LNHDA, CDR2 SQIVND, per germline (reference sequence). The CDR3 bases are TGTGCCAGTAGTGACTATCGGACAGGTATAGATTCACCCCTCCACTTT. Translating it yields CASSDYRTGIDSPLHF.

The chain joins TRBV7-2 to TRBJ1-2, with D tentatively TRBD1 (5 bases). The germline V gene has CDR1 SGHTA and CDR2 FQGNSA. The CDR3 has 15 amino acids. Between the trimmed V and J ends, which lost 4 bases and 4 bases, there was a span of 16 bases. Written as DNA, the CDR3 is TGTGCCAGCAGCTGGGGAGACAGACTAGTCTATGGCTACACCTTC. Protein sequence: CASSWGDRLVYGYTF.

The chain carries TRBV29-1 and TRBJ1-1; D is uncertain. Germline CDR1 reads SQVTM; CDR2 reads ANQGSEA. The CDR3 is 13 amino acids. V lost 4 bases to trimming and J lost 1 base, with 10 bases between them. Here the CDR3 DNA reads TGCAGCGTTGCCGGGGAAAAGAACACTGAAGCTTTCTTT. It encodes CSVAGEKNTEAFF. Full variable domain (missing parts from reference TRBV29-1 and TRBJ1-1): SAVISQKPSRDICQRGTSLTIQCQVDSQVTMMFWYRQQPGQSLTLIATANQGSEATYESGFVIDKFPISRPNLTFSTLTVSNMSPEDSSIYLCSVAGEKNTEAFFGQGTRLTVV.

The chain links TRBV18 to TRBJ1-4, with no clear D. Germline assignment: CDR1 KGHSH and CDR2 LQKENI. This CDR3 is 17 amino acids long. Deletions cut 1 base from V and 3 bases from J, with 15 bases between. The DNA of the CDR3 is TGTGCCAGCTCACCACTCGGCGGGTATAGGGCTAATGAAAAACTGTTTTTT. The encoded protein is CASSPLGGYRANEKLFF.

Of note for this clone: One end of the junction is discordant with germline, which a read error may explain. The V and J genes are TRBV4-1 and TRBJ1-2; D ambiguous. The CDR3 sequence is 15 residues long. Per germline, CDR1 MGHRA and CDR2 YSYEKL. CDR3 sequence (DNA): TGCGCCAGCACCCAAGAATCATCAGGCCCCTATGGCTACACCTTC. It yields the protein CASTQESSGPYGYTF.

This clone was detected a few times. The V and J genes are TRBV11-2 and TRBJ2-7; TRBD2 aligns across 13 bases. The CDR3 runs 17 residues. The trim removed 0 bases at V and 4 bases at J, leaving 6 bases unmatched. Germline CDR1 reads SGHAT; CDR2 reads FQNNGV. Here the CDR3 reads CASSLEILAGGIYEQYF. CDR3 DNA sequence: TGTGCCAGCAGCTTAGAGATACTAGCGGGGGGGATTTACGAGCAGTACTTC.

This chain uses TRBV6-5 with TRBJ1-5; 10 bases fit TRBD1. This CDR3 contains 15 residues. With 5 bases clipped from V and 7 bases from J, the junction kept 8 bases outside the gene matches. Germline CDR1 and CDR2: MNHEY and SVGAGI. The CDR3, as DNA: TGTGCCAGCAGTCCGACAGGGGGCGGAGGGCAGCCCCAGCATTTT. Translated: CASSPTGGGGQPQHF.